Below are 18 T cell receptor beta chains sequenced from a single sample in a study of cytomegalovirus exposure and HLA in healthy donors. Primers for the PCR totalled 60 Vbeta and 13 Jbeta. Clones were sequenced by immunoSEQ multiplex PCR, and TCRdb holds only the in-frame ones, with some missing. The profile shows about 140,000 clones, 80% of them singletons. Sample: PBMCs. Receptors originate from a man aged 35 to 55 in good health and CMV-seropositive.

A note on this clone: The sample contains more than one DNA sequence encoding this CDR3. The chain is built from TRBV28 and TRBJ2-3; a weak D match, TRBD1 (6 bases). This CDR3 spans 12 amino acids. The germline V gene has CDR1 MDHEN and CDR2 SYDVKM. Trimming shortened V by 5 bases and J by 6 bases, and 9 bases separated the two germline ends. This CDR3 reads CASSPRGDTQYF. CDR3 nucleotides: TGTGCCAGCAGTCCAAGGGGGGATACGCAGTATTTT.

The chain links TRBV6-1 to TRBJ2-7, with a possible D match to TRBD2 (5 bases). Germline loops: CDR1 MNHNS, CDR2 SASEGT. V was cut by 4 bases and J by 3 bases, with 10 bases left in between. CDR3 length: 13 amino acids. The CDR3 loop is CASSVEADYEQYF. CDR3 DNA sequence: TGTGCCAGCAGTGTGGAGGCGGACTACGAGCAGTACTTC.

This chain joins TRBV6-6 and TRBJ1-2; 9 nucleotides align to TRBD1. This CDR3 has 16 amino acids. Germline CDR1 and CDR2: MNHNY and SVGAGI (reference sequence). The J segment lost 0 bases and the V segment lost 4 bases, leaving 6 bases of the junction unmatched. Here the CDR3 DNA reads TGTGCCAGCAGTTGGGGACAGGGAGATACTAACTATGGCTACACCTTC. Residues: CASSWGQGDTNYGYTF.

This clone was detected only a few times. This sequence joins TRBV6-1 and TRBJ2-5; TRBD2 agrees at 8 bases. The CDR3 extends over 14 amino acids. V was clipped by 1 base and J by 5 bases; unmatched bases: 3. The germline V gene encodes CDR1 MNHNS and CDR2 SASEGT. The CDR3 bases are TGTGCCAGCAGTGAAGGCGGGGGGCCGGAGACCCAGTACTTC. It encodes CASSEGGGPETQYF.

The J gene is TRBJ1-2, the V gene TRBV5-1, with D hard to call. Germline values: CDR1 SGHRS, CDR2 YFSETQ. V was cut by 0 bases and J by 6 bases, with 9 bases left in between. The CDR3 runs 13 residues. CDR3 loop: CASSLDGGNGYTF. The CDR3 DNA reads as TGCGCCAGCAGCTTGGATGGAGGGAATGGCTACACCTTC.

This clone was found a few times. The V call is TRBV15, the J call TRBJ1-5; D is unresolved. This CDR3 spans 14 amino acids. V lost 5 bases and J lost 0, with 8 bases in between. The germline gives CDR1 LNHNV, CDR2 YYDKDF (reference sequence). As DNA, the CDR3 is TGTGCCACCAGCGACACGATTAGCAATCAGCCCCAGCATTTT. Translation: CATSDTISNQPQHF.

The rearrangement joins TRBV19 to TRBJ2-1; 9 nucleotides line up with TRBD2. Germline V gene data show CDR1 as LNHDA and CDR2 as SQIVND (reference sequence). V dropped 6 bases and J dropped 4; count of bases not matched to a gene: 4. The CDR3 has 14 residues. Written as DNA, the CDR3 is TGTGCCAGTAGATCTAGCGGGATTTACAATGAGCAGTTCTTC. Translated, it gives CASRSSGIYNEQFF.

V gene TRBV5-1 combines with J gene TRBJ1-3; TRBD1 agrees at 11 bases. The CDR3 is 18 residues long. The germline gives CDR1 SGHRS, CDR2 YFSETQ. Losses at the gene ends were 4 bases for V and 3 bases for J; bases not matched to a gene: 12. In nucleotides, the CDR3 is TGCGCCAGCAGCCCGGTCCCAGGACAGGGGGCTTTTGGAAACACCATATATTTT. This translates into CASSPVPGQGAFGNTIYF.

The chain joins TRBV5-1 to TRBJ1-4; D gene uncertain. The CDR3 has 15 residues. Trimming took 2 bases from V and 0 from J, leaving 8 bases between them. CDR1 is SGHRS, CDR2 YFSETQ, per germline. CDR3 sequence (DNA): TGCGCCAGCAGCTTCTCCTCGGCAACTAATGAAAAACTGTTTTTT. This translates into CASSFSSATNEKLFF.

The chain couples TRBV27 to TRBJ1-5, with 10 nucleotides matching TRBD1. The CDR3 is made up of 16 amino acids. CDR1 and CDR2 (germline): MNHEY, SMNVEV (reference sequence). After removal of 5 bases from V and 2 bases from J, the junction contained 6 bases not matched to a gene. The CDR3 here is CASSRTGGGGNQPQHF. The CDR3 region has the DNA TGTGCCAGCAGTAGGACAGGGGGAGGGGGCAATCAGCCCCAGCATTTT.

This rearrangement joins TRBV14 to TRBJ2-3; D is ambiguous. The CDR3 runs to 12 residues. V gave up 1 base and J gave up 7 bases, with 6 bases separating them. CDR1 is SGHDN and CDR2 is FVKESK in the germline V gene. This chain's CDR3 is CASSQVTYTQYF. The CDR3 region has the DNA TGTGCCAGCAGCCAAGTTACTTATACGCAGTATTTT.

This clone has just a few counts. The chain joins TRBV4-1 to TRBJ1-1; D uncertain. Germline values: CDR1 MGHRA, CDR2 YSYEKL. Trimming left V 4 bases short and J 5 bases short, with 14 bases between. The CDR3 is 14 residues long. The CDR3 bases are TGCGCCAGCAGCCCTCTCCCGGTAAAGACTGAAGCTTTCTTT. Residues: CASSPLPVKTEAFF.

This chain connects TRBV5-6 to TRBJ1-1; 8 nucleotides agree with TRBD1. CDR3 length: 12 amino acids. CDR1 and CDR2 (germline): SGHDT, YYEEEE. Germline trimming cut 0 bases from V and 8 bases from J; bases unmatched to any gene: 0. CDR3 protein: CASSLGQGEAFF. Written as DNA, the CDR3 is TGTGCCAGCAGCTTGGGACAGGGGGAAGCTTTCTTT.

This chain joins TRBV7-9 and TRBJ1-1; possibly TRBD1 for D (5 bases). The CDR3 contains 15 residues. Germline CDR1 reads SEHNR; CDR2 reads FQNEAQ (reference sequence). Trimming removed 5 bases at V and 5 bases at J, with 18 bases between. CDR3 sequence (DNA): TGTGCCAGCAGCCATCAGGCCCTCGGGGGTACTGAAGCTTTCTTT. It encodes CASSHQALGGTEAFF.

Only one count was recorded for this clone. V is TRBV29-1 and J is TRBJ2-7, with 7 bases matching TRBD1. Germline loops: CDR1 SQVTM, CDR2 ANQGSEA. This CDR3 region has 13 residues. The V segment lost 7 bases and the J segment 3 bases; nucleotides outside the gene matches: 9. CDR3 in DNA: TGCAGCGCTAGACAGGGTCATGGCTACGAGCAGTACTTC. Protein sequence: CSARQGHGYEQYF.

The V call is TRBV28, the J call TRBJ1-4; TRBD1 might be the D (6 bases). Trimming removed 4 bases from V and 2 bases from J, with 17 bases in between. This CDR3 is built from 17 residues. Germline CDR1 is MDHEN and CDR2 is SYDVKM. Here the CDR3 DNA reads TGTGCCAGCAGTTCACTCCGGGCTAGGGGGACTAATGAAAAACTGTTTTTT. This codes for CASSSLRARGTNEKLFF.

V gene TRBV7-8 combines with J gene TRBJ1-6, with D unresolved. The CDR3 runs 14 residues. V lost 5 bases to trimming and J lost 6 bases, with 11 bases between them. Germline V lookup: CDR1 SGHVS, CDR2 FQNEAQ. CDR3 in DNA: TGTGCCAGCAGCCCAGGCTCGACTAATTCACCCCTCCACTTT. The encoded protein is CASSPGSTNSPLHF. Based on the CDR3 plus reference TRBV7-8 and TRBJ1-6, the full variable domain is GAGVSQSPRYKVAKRGQDVALRCDPISGHVSLFWYQQALGQGPEFLTYFQNEAQLDKSGLPSDRFFAERPEGSVSTLKIQRTQQEDSAVYLCASSPGSTNSPLHFGNGTRLTVT.

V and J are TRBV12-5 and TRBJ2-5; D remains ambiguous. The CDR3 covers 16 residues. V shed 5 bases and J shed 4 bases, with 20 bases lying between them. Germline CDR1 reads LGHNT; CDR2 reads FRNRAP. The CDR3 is CASGDRKVGAPETQYF. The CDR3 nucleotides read TGTGCTAGTGGTGACCGCAAGGTCGGAGCCCCAGAGACCCAGTACTTC.